The 18 T cell receptor beta chains given below trace back to one sample, sequenced in a study of regulatory T cells in long-lasting Graves disease. Building the TCR beta libraries relied on iRepertoire HTBI primers, and CDR3 regions underwent Arm-PCR. TCRdb re-derived calls from the multiplex PCR reads in MiXCR, one entry per CDR3 protein. Among fewer than 650,000 distinct CDR3 sequences, about 16% were seen once, and the ten largest hold approximately 12%. The time point: newly diagnosed GD, antithyroid drugs for less than 3 months. The TCR library used RNA extracted from PBMCs. Separately, the same data were catalogued under a study of T cells in Graves' hyperthyroidism and ophthalmopathy.

The starting material was peripheral blood mononuclear cells (PBMCs), obtained at new diagnosis, from a patient treated with antithyroid drugs. The receptors were sampled from a man between 18 and 35 years old with Graves disease.

This clonotype was recorded at least ten times. The gene calls are TRBV7-9 and TRBJ2-3; D is unresolved. Germline V gene lookup returns CDR1 SEHNR and CDR2 FQNEAQ (reference sequence). This CDR3 is 14 amino acids long. V was cut by 7 bases and J by 3 bases, with 14 bases left in between. The CDR3 spells CASIESLGTDTQYF. The CDR3 coding sequence is TGTGCCAGCATCGAGAGCCTGGGGACAGATACGCAGTATTTT. The entire variable domain, with the rest obtained from reference TRBV7-9 and TRBJ2-3, is as follows: DTGVSQNPRHKITKRGQNVTFRCDPISEHNRLYWYRQTLGQGPEFLTYFQNEAQLEKSRLLSDRFSAERPKGSFSTLEIQRTEQGDSAMYLCASIESLGTDTQYFGPGTRLTVL.

This clonotype has only a few counts. V is TRBV29-1 and J is TRBJ1-2, with D tentatively TRBD1 (5 bases). There are 13 residues in the CDR3. CDR1 is SQVTM, CDR2 ANQGSEA, per germline. V lost 4 bases and J lost 8, with 17 bases in between. In DNA, the CDR3 is TGCAGCGTTGGGCTACTGGGGGGATACGGCTACACCTTC. This codes for CSVGLLGGYGYTF.

This clonotype was seen a few times. The V gene is TRBV5-8, the J gene TRBJ1-6, with 9 bases fitting TRBD1. CDR3 length equals 14 residues. Germline CDR1 reads SGHTS; CDR2 reads YDEGEE. The V gene end was trimmed by 4 bases and the J gene end by 10 bases; junction bases not matched to a gene: 6. The CDR3 loop reads CASSGQGSLSPLHF. CDR3 in DNA: TGTGCCAGCAGCGGACAGGGGTCATTGTCACCCCTCCACTTT.

This clonotype showed up many times. The chain is built from TRBV9 and TRBJ1-1, with 10 bases fitting TRBD1. The V segment lost 3 bases and the J segment 4 bases; nucleotides outside the gene matches: 0. The germline CDR1 and CDR2 sequences are SGDLS and YYNGEE. The CDR3 loop spans 13 amino acids. CDR3 DNA sequence: TGTGCCAGCAGCGGGACAGGGGGCACTGAAGCTTTCTTT. Amino acids: CASSGTGGTEAFF.

This clonotype was seen a handful of times. The chain carries TRBV19 and TRBJ1-1, with D possibly TRBD1 on 5 matching bases. The CDR3 covers 12 residues. The germline V and J ends were trimmed by 5 bases and 7 bases, with 11 bases remaining between them. Germline values: CDR1 LNHDA, CDR2 SQIVND (reference sequence). CDR3 loop: CASSPRQFEAFF. CDR3 DNA: TGTGCCAGTAGTCCAAGACAGTTTGAAGCTTTCTTT. The variable domain in full, completed from reference TRBV19 and TRBJ1-1, reads DGGITQSPKYLFRKEGQNVTLSCEQNLNHDAMYWYRQDPGQGLRLIYYSQIVNDFQKGDIAEGYSVSREKKESFPLTVTSAQKNPTAFYLCASSPRQFEAFFGQGTRLTVV.

Ten or more counts support this clonotype. The chain couples TRBV9 to TRBJ1-2; D perhaps matches TRBD1 (6 bases). This CDR3 is built from 15 residues. V dropped 2 bases and J dropped 4 bases, with 15 bases sitting between them. Germline loops: CDR1 SGDLS, CDR2 YYNGEE. CDR3 amino acids: CASSVALGGLYGYTF. Written as DNA, the CDR3 is TGTGCCAGCAGCGTTGCCCTTGGGGGGCTCTATGGCTACACCTTC.

This clonotype was observed many times. The rearrangement joins TRBV2 to TRBJ1-6; D uncertain. There are 12 residues in the CDR3. Looked up from germline, CDR1 is SNHLY and CDR2 is FYNNEI. V was pared by 3 bases and J by 15 bases, with 12 bases between. CDR3 protein: CASSDRGPLLHF. Written as DNA, the CDR3 is TGTGCCAGCAGTGACCGGGGTCCGCTCCTCCACTTT.

This clonotype has ten or more counts. V is TRBV9 and J is TRBJ2-1; tentatively, D is TRBD1 or TRBD2 (5 bases each). The CDR3 runs 15 residues. Germline CDR1 reads SGDLS; CDR2 reads YYNGEE. V shed 4 bases and J shed 7 bases, with 18 bases lying between them. DNA of the CDR3: TGTGCCAGCAGCACGTTACGGGACCCGTTGAATGAGCAGTTCTTC. Its translation: CASSTLRDPLNEQFF.

This clonotype has ten or more counts. V gene TRBV5-1 combines with J gene TRBJ2-3; a weak D match, TRBD1 (6 bases). Trimming took off 0 bases at V and 4 bases at J, with 18 bases between the two ends. Germline CDR1 and CDR2: SGHRS and YFSETQ. This CDR3 has 17 residues. The CDR3 DNA sequence: TGCGCCAGCAGCTTGGGCCCCAGGGGTAGTTTCGCAGATACGCAGTATTTT. This translates into CASSLGPRGSFADTQYF.

This clonotype was seen a handful of times. It may be a read error: a sequence one base away is much more abundant. V usage is TRBV9 and J usage is TRBJ1-3, with D perhaps TRBD1 (5 bases). This CDR3 is 14 amino acids long. CDR1 and CDR2 from the germline V gene are SGDLS and YYNGEE. For the CDR3, the DNA is TGTGCCGGCAGCGACCGGGGGACGGCAAACACCATATATTTT. This sequence encodes CAGSDRGTANTIYF. Using reference TRBV9 and TRBJ1-3 for the parts outside the CDR3, the full variable domain is DSGVTQTPKHLITATGQRVTLRCSPRSGDLSVYWYQQSLDQGLQFLIQYYNGEERAKGNILERFSAQQFPDLHSELNLSSLELGDSALYFCAGSDRGTANTIYFGEGSWLTVV.

To note about this clonotype: A much larger clonotype is one base distant, so this may be a read error. This sequence joins TRBV28 and TRBJ2-1; D is perhaps TRBD2 (6 bases). The J call may be wrong; the DNA end is better matched by TRBJ2-7. CDR1 is MDHEN, CDR2 SYDVKM, per germline. The CDR3 sequence is 13 residues long. Here the CDR3 DNA reads TGTGCCAGCAGTTTAGGAGGGTACACTAAGCAGTACTTC. Translated: CASSLGGYTKQYF.

The chain combines TRBV3-1 with TRBJ2-7, with 9 bases fitting TRBD2. This CDR3 has 16 residues. Germline CDR1 is LGHDT and CDR2 is YNNKEL (reference sequence). The J segment lost 4 bases and the V segment lost 0 bases, leaving 7 bases of the junction unmatched. CDR3 DNA: TGTGCCAGCAGCCAAGATCTTGCGGGAGGGGTTTACGAGCAGTACTTC. It translates to CASSQDLAGGVYEQYF.

Worth noting for this clonotype: A much larger clone differs by one base, so this may be a read error. The chain is built from TRBV20-1 and TRBJ2-4; weak D call: TRBD2 (6 bases). The CDR3 runs 14 residues. Germline assignment: CDR1 DFQATT and CDR2 SNEGSKA (reference sequence). V gave up 7 bases and J gave up 13 bases, with 26 bases separating them. As DNA, the CDR3 is TGCAGTGTCCCTCGGACTAAAACACACAATGAGCAGTACTTC. This sequence encodes CSVPRTKTHNEQYF.

This clonotype was picked up many times. The chain carries TRBV6-5 and TRBJ2-7, with 8 bases matching TRBD1. CDR3 length: 16 amino acids. Germline CDR1 reads MNHEY; CDR2 reads SVGAGI. V shed 2 bases and J 2 bases; nucleotides not matched to a gene: 8. As DNA, the CDR3 is TGTGCCAGCAGTTACAGCCGCCCAGGGGGCCCCTACGAGCAGTACTTC. This codes for CASSYSRPGGPYEQYF.

The gene calls are TRBV20-1 and TRBJ2-1; 9 nucleotides align to TRBD2. The CDR3 is made up of 14 amino acids. Trimming removed 3 bases from V and 5 bases from J; junction bases left unmatched: 5. Germline CDR1 and CDR2: DFQATT and SNEGSKA (reference sequence). For the CDR3, the DNA is TGCAGTGCTAGTAAGGGACTAGCTAACAATGAGCAGTTCTTC. Amino acids: CSASKGLANNEQFF.

The rearrangement uses TRBV7-6 and TRBJ2-7, with 14 bases that match TRBD2. After removal of 5 bases from V and 4 bases from J, the junction contained 7 bases not matched to a gene. The CDR3 is 16 residues long. In germline, CDR1 is SGHVS, CDR2 FNYEAQ. CDR3 loop: CASSAGLAGVQYEQYF. CDR3 nucleotides: TGTGCCAGCAGCGCGGGACTAGCGGGAGTACAATACGAGCAGTACTTC.

This clonotype was detected a few times. The chain employs TRBV6-1 and TRBJ1-5, with D perhaps TRBD1 (6 bases). Germline V lookup: CDR1 MNHNS, CDR2 SASEGT. There are 16 residues in the CDR3. V lost 4 bases, J lost 8 bases, and 21 bases lay in between. The CDR3 spells CASSGDGTLGREPQHF. The CDR3 DNA reads TGTGCCAGCAGTGGGGACGGGACACTCGGTCGGGAGCCCCAGCATTTT.

On this clonotype itself: The junction differs from germline at one of its ends, possibly a read error. The genes are TRBV5-1 and TRBJ2-4, with TRBD2 identical over 14 bases. The CDR3 runs to 18 residues. The germline gives CDR1 SGHRS, CDR2 YFSETQ. In DNA form, the CDR3 reads TGTGCCAGCAGCTTAATGGGACTAGCGGGGGCGAGCGAGGACATTCAGTACTTC. Translating gives CASSLMGLAGASEDIQYF.